Presented here are 8 T cell receptor beta chains from one specimen sequenced in a study of T cells expressing NK-cell markers. Reprocessing the 5' RACE reads, TCRdb reports a single entry for every CDR3 protein and omits DNA. The table lists about 460,000 distinct CDR3 sequences. Sequencing was carried out using blood T cells: a sorted CD56 or NKG2C T cell subset, CD4+ or CD8+ T cells, or bulk PBMC T cells (not recorded which). The receptors derive from a woman between 45 and 65 years old in good health.

The chain carries TRBV7-2 and TRBJ2-1; the TCRdb call, TRBD1, lacks DNA for checking. Germline CDR1 is SGHTA and CDR2 is FQGNSA. This CDR3 is 18 amino acids long. The CDR3 spells CASSLERQVGVLYNEQFF.

The chain couples TRBV19 to TRBJ2-7. The CDR3 is 12 amino acids. CDR1 is LNHDA, CDR2 SQIVND, per germline (reference sequence). Here the CDR3 reads CASSTTTYEQYF.

The chain is built from TRBV6-1 and TRBJ1-1. CDR1 and CDR2 (germline): MNHNS, SASEGT. This CDR3 has 12 residues. This CDR3 reads CASSKPGPQAFF.

The chain couples TRBV21-1 to TRBJ1-1; TCRdb reports TRBD1, a call that lacks DNA to check it against. TRBV21-1 is flagged as a pseudogene. CDR3 length equals 15 residues. The CDR3 spells CASSKWGGANTEAFF.

The V call is TRBV12-3 or TRBV12-4, the J call TRBJ2-7; TCRdb reports TRBD1, a call that lacks DNA to check it against. The length of the CDR3 is 13 residues. CDR3: CASTRDRMYEQYF.

This sequence joins TRBV29-1 and TRBJ2-2. The CDR3 loop spans 16 amino acids. In germline, CDR1 is SQVTM, CDR2 ANQGSEA. The CDR3 spells CSEPNRDLIAAGELFF.

This chain links TRBV29-1 with TRBJ2-1. From germline, CDR1 is SQVTM and CDR2 ANQGSEA. The CDR3 loop spans 12 amino acids. CDR3 residues: CSAGRVGGEQFF.

The rearrangement joins TRBV29-1 to TRBJ1-5. CDR1 is SQVTM, CDR2 ANQGSEA, per germline. The CDR3 runs to 14 residues. CDR3: CSPWERYSNQPQHF.